This TCR beta chain was obtained from a study of blood T cell repertoires in COVID-19 (dated by TCRdb to 2020 to 2021). Looking at the study overall: Collaborator samples came from the United States, Italy and Spain and covered acute and convalescent phases of COVID-19. The repertoires were released in a freely available public database intended as a resource for research on the immune response to SARS-CoV-2. A de-identified subject ID, COVID-19 status, age in years and sex were almost always included in the sample metadata. Deeply sampled blood TCRbeta repertoires from subjects exposed to, actively infected with, or recovered from COVID-19 were included in the dataset. Where available, HLA class I and class II types were obtained from metadata supplied by the sample provider rather than from assay-based typing. The prospective study material was composed of cDNA or gDNA derived from T cells, B-cell-depleted T cells, or PBMCs. Samples came from the ongoing ImmuneRACE study (first 160 participants) plus 1,254 subjects from 6 global collaborators.

The collaborating institutions used their own protocols to collect whole blood in K2EDTA tubes. For TCRbeta analysis, collaborator samples were shipped as frozen whole blood, as isolated PBMCs, or as DNA extracted from either sample type. In regard to this clone: Its antigen remains undetermined. Nothing much larger sits one base from this clone, and base qualities are not available.

The CDR3 sequence holds 14 residues, the cysteine and phenylalanine included. The CDR3 DNA has 42 bases and is translated from base 1. V sheds 6 bases and J sheds 5 bases, leaving 17 bases between their ends. The germline V gene encodes CDR1 MDHEN and CDR2 SYDVKM. TCRbeta CDR3 regions were amplified from genomic DNA using the immunoSEQ Assay, a bias-controlled multiplex PCR. As for how the authors treated the data: Nucleated cell counts per sample were estimated from amplification of reference gene primers within the assay. To quantify the absolute abundance of each unique TCRbeta CDR3 rearrangement, sequence reads were collapsed and filtered. For each sample, productive Simpson clonality was calculated by taking the square root of Simpson's diversity index across productive rearrangements. Entries here come from immuneACCESS through TCRdb and include only in-frame sequences with V and J called. Some clones fail to appear in such tables; in the studies checked, an unresolved V gene covers under half of the shortfall, and the cause of the remainder is unknown. From that table come the V and J calls and clone size; the DNA was used to work out D and trimming. The sample table contains around 180,000 clones; only one count was recorded for 65% to 85% of them. In total, the top ten clones hold roughly 5% of the sample.

General study outcomes and caveats: The amount of clinical and demographic metadata varied by source and participant and was provided uncurated.

This clonotype was obtained from a woman aged 25 to 39 with acute or convalescent COVID-19. The receptor chain draws on TRBV28 and TRBJ2-7, with a tentative D gene TRBD2 over 6 matching bases. Input material: peripheral blood. The bases are TGTGCCAGCAGCCCCCGGGACTTCCGAAACGAGCAGTACTTC. Translated, it gives CASSPRDFRNEQYF.